This entry lists 18 T cell receptor beta chains sequenced from one sample in a study of PD-1 and CTLA-4 blockade in melanoma. TCRdb keeps only in-frame clones here, not all; method: immunoSEQ multiplex PCR. The sample lists about 32,000 clones; 88% were seen once. This specimen consisted of CD8+ T cells from peripheral blood, obtained from a patient given anti-PD-1 treatment. These receptors all come from a human donor with melanoma.

This clone showed up just a few times. This rearrangement joins TRBV4-3 to TRBJ2-7; the D call may be TRBD1 or TRBD2 (5 bases each). Per the germline V gene, CDR1 is LGHNA and CDR2 is YSLEER. The CDR3 runs to 15 residues. Trimming stripped 2 bases from V and 2 bases from J, with 13 bases between. DNA for the CDR3: TGCGCCAGCAGCCAACGCCGGCAGGGACCCTACGAGCAGTACTTC. Amino acids: CASSQRRQGPYEQYF.

The chain recombines TRBV27 with TRBJ1-1; 7 bases fit TRBD1. The V gene end was trimmed by 5 bases and the J gene end by 3 bases; junction bases not matched to a gene: 3. The CDR3 consists of 13 residues. Germline loops: CDR1 MNHEY, CDR2 SMNVEV (reference sequence). DNA for the CDR3: TGTGCCAGCAGTCCTACAGGGGACACTGAAGCTTTCTTT. It codes for CASSPTGDTEAFF.

This clone came up a few times. The V and J genes are TRBV6-1 and TRBJ1-4; D perhaps matches TRBD1 (6 bases). Germline loops: CDR1 MNHNS, CDR2 SASEGT. With 5 bases removed from V and 4 bases from J, the gap between germline ends came to 14 bases. The CDR3 totals 15 residues. The CDR3 loop is CASSPFRGLNEKLFF. Written as DNA, the CDR3 is TGTGCCAGCAGTCCCTTCAGGGGCCTTAATGAAAAACTGTTTTTT.

This clone was counted between two and nine times. This rearrangement joins TRBV4-3 to TRBJ1-2; 11 nucleotides agree with TRBD1. The CDR3 is made up of 16 amino acids. Germline loops: CDR1 LGHNA, CDR2 YSLEER. V lost 4 bases and J lost 4; bases outside the gene matches: 8. CDR3 DNA sequence: TGCGCCAGCAGCCCAAGTCGGACAGGGGGCGCCTATGGCTACACCTTC. This gives the protein CASSPSRTGGAYGYTF.

V is TRBV5-1 and J is TRBJ2-5, with 9 bases matching TRBD2. V was clipped by 6 bases and J by 6 bases; unmatched bases: 18. The CDR3 spans 17 residues. The germline CDR1 and CDR2 sequences are SGHRS and YFSETQ. The CDR3 nucleotides are TGCGCCAGCAAACCCCCCGTTAGCGGGGGTCAGGCAAAGACCCAGTACTTC. Translating it yields CASKPPVSGGQAKTQYF.

For the CDR3, the DNA is TGTGCCGTACTTCGGGTCGCCGGGAGCTCCTACGAGCAGTACTTC. It encodes CAVLRVAGSSYEQYF. The chain uses TRBV10-3 and TRBJ2-7; a possible D gene is TRBD2 (6 bases). From germline, CDR1 is ENHRY and CDR2 SYGVKD. Trimming removed 11 bases at V and 0 bases at J, with 20 bases between. This CDR3 is built from 15 residues.

The chain couples TRBV5-1 to TRBJ1-1, with D possibly TRBD1 on 5 matching bases. Germline V gene lookup returns CDR1 SGHRS and CDR2 YFSETQ. The germline V and J ends were trimmed by 4 bases and 4 bases, with 14 bases remaining between them. The CDR3 contains 14 residues. As DNA, the CDR3 is TGCGCCAGCAGCAACAGGTTGGATGGCACTGAAGCTTTCTTT. Residues: CASSNRLDGTEAFF.

This chain uses TRBV7-2 with TRBJ1-2, with D unresolved. Germline V gives CDR1 SGHTA, CDR2 FQGNSA. V was shortened by 2 bases and J by 4 bases, with 8 bases between the two germline ends. This CDR3 has 13 residues. The CDR3: CASSLLDSYGYTF. The DNA of the CDR3 is TGTGCCAGCAGCTTATTAGACTCCTATGGCTACACCTTC.

The chain recombines TRBV3-1 (or the pseudogene TRBV3-2) with TRBJ2-1; D is unclear. This CDR3 spans 15 amino acids. V was cut by 1 base and J by 3 bases, with 10 bases left in between. In germline, CDR1 is LGHDT, CDR2 YNNKEL (reference sequence). The CDR3 spells CASSQGTQHYNEQFF. For the CDR3, the DNA is TGTGCCAGCAGCCAAGGGACCCAGCACTACAATGAGCAGTTCTTC.

This chain links TRBV28 with TRBJ1-1; D may be TRBD1 (6 bases). Germline values: CDR1 MDHEN, CDR2 SYDVKM. CDR3 size: 12 residues. The ends were cut back, 6 bases at V and 4 bases at J, with 9 bases in the middle. CDR3 amino acids: CASRPGVTEAFF. In nucleotides, the CDR3 is TGTGCCAGCAGGCCAGGGGTCACTGAAGCTTTCTTT.

CDR3 coding DNA: TGTGCCAGCAGTCCCCTCCTAGCAGGGGGGGTCTACGAGCAGTTCTTC. It yields the protein CASSPLLAGGVYEQFF. The chain has TRBV28 and TRBJ2-1; D possibly matches TRBD1 or TRBD2 (7 bases each). The germline V and J ends were trimmed by 5 bases and 10 bases, with 24 bases remaining between them. Germline V lookup: CDR1 MDHEN, CDR2 SYDVKM. The CDR3 runs 16 residues.

The chain links TRBV3-1 (or the pseudogene TRBV3-2) to TRBJ1-1; D ambiguous. The CDR3 runs 12 residues. The V end was cut by 1 base, the J end by 4 bases, with 4 bases between. Looked up from germline, CDR1 is LGHDT and CDR2 is YNNKEL (reference sequence). The CDR3 DNA reads TGTGCCAGCAGCCAAGGAAGCACTGAAGCTTTCTTT. It specifies CASSQGSTEAFF.

This clone has a handful of counts. J is TRBJ2-2 and V is TRBV7-9, with 11 bases lining up with TRBD2. The CDR3 extends over 15 amino acids. J lost 6 bases, V lost 2 bases, and 2 bases had no gene match. CDR1 and CDR2 (germline): SEHNR, FQNEAQ (reference sequence). The CDR3 here is CASSLLAGGPGELFF. CDR3 DNA: TGTGCCAGCAGCTTACTAGCGGGGGGCCCCGGGGAGCTGTTTTTT.

The rearrangement uses TRBV2 and TRBJ2-2; a weak D match, TRBD1 (6 bases). The CDR3 totals 15 residues. CDR1 SNHLY and CDR2 FYNNEI come from the germline V gene. V shed 6 bases and J shed 4 bases, with 15 bases lying between them. The CDR3 protein is CASSGDSRGTGELFF. DNA for the CDR3: TGTGCCAGCAGCGGAGATAGCAGGGGCACCGGGGAGCTGTTTTTT.

This clone has only one observation. The rearrangement uses TRBV5-6 and TRBJ1-2; D is undetermined. This CDR3 contains 14 residues. The V gene's germline CDR1 is SGHDT and CDR2 YYEEEE. Trimming left V 0 bases short and J 3 bases short, with 9 bases between. The CDR3 coding sequence is TGTGCCAGCAGCTTGGAGGGCGGGGACTATGGCTACACCTTC. Translating it yields CASSLEGGDYGYTF.

The chain combines TRBV2 with TRBJ1-6; 7 positions match TRBD1. The length of the CDR3 is 15 residues. Germline CDR1 is SNHLY and CDR2 is FYNNEI. V lost 8 bases and J lost 4; bases outside the gene matches: 8. CDR3 region: CASGRGESYNSPLHF. DNA for the CDR3: TGTGCCAGCGGCAGGGGGGAGTCTTATAATTCACCCCTCCACTTT.

The count of this clone is one. The chain recombines TRBV5-5 with TRBJ2-2, with no clear D. Per the germline V gene, CDR1 is SGHKS and CDR2 is YYEKEE (reference sequence). V dropped 2 bases and J dropped 0 bases, with 2 bases sitting between them. This CDR3 is 13 amino acids long. This chain's CDR3 is CASSFPNTGELFF. The CDR3 region has the DNA TGTGCCAGCAGCTTCCCGAACACCGGGGAGCTGTTTTTT.

J is TRBJ1-1 and V is TRBV6-5; D is unresolved. CDR1 and CDR2 from the germline V gene are MNHEY and SVGAGI. V was pared by 8 bases and J by 3 bases, with 10 bases between. This CDR3 region has 12 residues. The CDR3 coding sequence is TGTGCCAGCCACAGCTATGACACTGAAGCTTTCTTT. As protein: CASHSYDTEAFF.